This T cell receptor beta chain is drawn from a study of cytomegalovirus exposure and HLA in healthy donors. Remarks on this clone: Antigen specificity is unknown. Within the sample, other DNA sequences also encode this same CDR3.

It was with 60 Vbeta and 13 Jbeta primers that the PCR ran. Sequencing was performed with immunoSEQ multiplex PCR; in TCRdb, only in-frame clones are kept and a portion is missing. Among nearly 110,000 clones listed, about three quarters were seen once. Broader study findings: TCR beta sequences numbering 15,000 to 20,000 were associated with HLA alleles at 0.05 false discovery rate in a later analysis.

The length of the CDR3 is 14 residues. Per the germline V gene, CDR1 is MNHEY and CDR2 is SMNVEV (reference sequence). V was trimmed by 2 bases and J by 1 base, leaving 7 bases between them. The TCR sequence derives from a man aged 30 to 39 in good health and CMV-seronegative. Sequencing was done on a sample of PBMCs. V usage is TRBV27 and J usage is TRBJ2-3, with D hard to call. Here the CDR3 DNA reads TGTGCCAGCAGTTTAGATCGGGGCACAGATACGCAGTATTTT. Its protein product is CASSLDRGTDTQYF.